Described below is a single TCR beta chain sequence and its context. Its binding antigen is unknown. No base quality values were provided; no much bigger clone lies one nucleotide off. The entry originates in a study of blood T cell repertoires in COVID-19 (dated by TCRdb to the early 2020s). About the study as a whole: Samples covering the acute and convalescent phases of COVID-19 were provided by collaborators in the United States, Italy and Spain. The material from the prospective study consisted of cDNA or gDNA derived from T cells, B-cell-depleted T cells, or PBMCs. Subjects who had been exposed to COVID-19, were actively infected with it, or had recovered from it provided the deeply sampled blood TCRbeta repertoires that made up the dataset. The repertoires were released in a freely available public database meant as a resource for research on the immune response to SARS-CoV-2. Samples came from the ongoing ImmuneRACE study (first 160 participants) plus 1,254 subjects from 6 global collaborators. The sample metadata nearly always contained a de-identified subject ID, COVID-19 status, age in years and sex. Where available, HLA class I and class II types were obtained from metadata supplied by the sample provider rather than from assay-based typing. The research as a whole found: Clinical and demographic metadata were provided uncurated, with the amount varying by source and participant.

The V end loses 4 bases and the J end loses 4 bases, and a stretch of 10 bases separates them. The CDR3 spans 13 residues, from the cysteine through the phenylalanine. Kept here is only the CDR3 DNA, which spans 39 bases and is read in frame from base 1. The germline V gene provides CDR1 MNHEY and CDR2 SVGAGI. Participants in the prospective study were aged roughly 18 to 89 years, lived in some 24 United States geographic areas, and enrolled through a virtual design. In the prospective study, cohorts were assigned on the basis of participant-reported clinical history obtained from a screening survey and a study questionnaire. Mobile phlebotomists in the prospective study collected whole blood, serum and a nasopharyngeal or oropharyngeal swab from every participant. Prospective study participants could optionally give additional blood draws and questionnaires over an approximately two-month period. Before DNA extraction, blood samples from the prospective study were shipped at room temperature or frozen.

TCRbeta CDR3 regions were amplified from genomic DNA by means of the immunoSEQ Assay, a bias-controlled multiplex PCR. On the authors' methods: The number of nucleated cells in each sample was estimated from the amplification of reference gene primers within the assay. To quantify the absolute abundance of each unique TCRbeta CDR3 rearrangement, sequence reads were collapsed and filtered. For each sample, productive Simpson clonality was calculated by taking the square root of Simpson's diversity index across productive rearrangements. TCRdb's version of the immuneACCESS table is confined to in-frame rearrangements and falls short of the full clone set. An unresolved V gene accounts for under half of the shortfall where checked; the remainder is of unknown origin. That table is the source of V, J and clone size, and D and trimming were worked out from the DNA. The sample table records some 140,000 clones; about 88% of these occur just once. The leading ten clones occupy about 2.6% of the sample.

The sample consisted of PBMCs or T cells enriched from blood (not recorded which). The receptor was isolated from a man in his forties with acute COVID-19. The chain is encoded by TRBV6-5 joined to TRBJ1-1, with the D gene not confidently named. In nucleotide form, the sequence is TGTGCCAGCAGTTCGGGAGAACGCACTGAAGCTTTCTTT. Translated, this gives CASSSGERTEAFF.